Below, 27 T cell receptor beta chains from the same sample are listed, as sequenced in a study of vaccination effects on CD4 cells after COVID-19. ViraFEST used viral peptide pools to expand antigen-specific CD4+ T cells before sequencing. An approximately ten-day culture period preceded the isolation of CD4+ T cells. Clones were read by immunoSEQ multiplex PCR, and TCRdb kept only the in-frame ones, dropping some. The table includes around 30,000 clones, roughly 62% detected once. Their specific antigens are unknown. The sample consisted of CD4+ T cells from PBMCs cultured with HCoV-229E spike peptides, taken before COVID-19 vaccination. The receptors stem from a human donor who received a COVID-19 vaccine.

J is TRBJ2-2 and V is TRBV23-1; 8 bases fit TRBD1. TRBV23-1 has ORF status, its function being uncertain. The CDR3 is made up of 15 amino acids. Trimming cost V 2 bases and J 4 bases; bases outside gene matches: 3. Here the CDR3 DNA reads TGCGCCAGCAGTCAACCGGACAGGGTCACCGGGGAGCTGTTTTTT. It yields the protein CASSQPDRVTGELFF.

V gene TRBV12-3 or TRBV12-4 combines with J gene TRBJ1-2, with a weak D call TRBD1 (6 bases). Trimming stripped 9 bases from V and 8 bases from J, with 19 bases between. CDR3 length: 13 residues. This CDR3 reads CASYLTGSRGYTF. CDR3 coding DNA: TGTGCCAGTTACCTGACAGGATCTCGAGGCTACACCTTC.

The chain is built from TRBV5-1 and TRBJ2-6; D not certain. CDR3 size: 15 residues. CDR1 is SGHRS, CDR2 YFSETQ, per germline. Trimming shortened V by 4 bases and J by 0 bases, and 8 bases separated the two germline ends. CDR3 loop: CASSRTASGANVLTF. The DNA of the CDR3 is TGCGCCAGCAGCCGGACGGCCTCTGGGGCCAACGTCCTGACTTTC.

This clone was seen more than once but under ten times. J is TRBJ1-5 and V is TRBV4-1; D perhaps matches TRBD1 (6 bases). Trimming pared 3 bases from V and 2 bases from J, leaving 8 bases between. The length of the CDR3 is 14 residues. Germline loops: CDR1 MGHRA, CDR2 YSYEKL. CDR3 residues: CASSHAGGNQPQHF. As DNA, the CDR3 is TGCGCCAGCAGCCACGCAGGGGGCAATCAGCCCCAGCATTTT.

In this sample, this clone turned up a few times. The gene calls are TRBV19 and TRBJ1-2; 7 bases map to TRBD1. Germline CDR1 reads LNHDA; CDR2 reads SQIVND (reference sequence). The CDR3 contains 14 residues. Trimming at V came to 7 bases and at J to 5 bases, leaving 10 bases not matched to a gene. The CDR3 sequence is CASKSRDRVYGYTF. CDR3 coding DNA: TGTGCCAGTAAATCAAGGGACAGAGTTTATGGCTACACCTTC.

This clone has only one observation. This chain links TRBV5-1 with TRBJ2-5; D ambiguous. This CDR3 has 15 amino acids. The V end lost 3 bases, the J end lost 2 bases, and 14 bases lay between the germline ends. Germline-derived CDR1 and CDR2 are SGHRS and YFSETQ. CDR3 region: CASSYWGASQETQYF. CDR3 bases: TGCGCCAGCAGCTACTGGGGTGCCTCACAAGAGACCCAGTACTTC.

V gene TRBV28 combines with J gene TRBJ1-2; weak D call: TRBD1 (6 bases). CDR3 length: 16 amino acids. Trimming removed 3 bases from V and 0 bases from J, with 14 bases in between. Germline CDR1 is MDHEN and CDR2 is SYDVKM. The CDR3 loop is CASSFSLDRPNYGYTF. Here the CDR3 DNA reads TGTGCCAGCAGTTTCAGTTTGGACAGACCTAACTATGGCTACACCTTC.

The rearrangement links TRBV5-6 to TRBJ1-6; 9 bases fit TRBD1. V dropped 4 bases and J dropped 9; count of bases not matched to a gene: 5. The CDR3 consists of 14 residues. CDR1 and CDR2 (germline): SGHDT, YYEEEE. CDR3 DNA sequence: TGTGCCAGCAGCCGGGGACAGGGTGGTTCACCCCTCCACTTT. It is translated as CASSRGQGGSPLHF.

The V call is TRBV4-1, the J call TRBJ2-2, with D uncertain. Germline V gene data show CDR1 as MGHRA and CDR2 as YSYEKL. V lost 0 bases and J 3 bases, leaving 5 bases between the germline ends. The CDR3 covers 14 residues. The DNA of the CDR3 is TGCGCCAGCAGCCAAGAATTTTACACCGGGGAGCTGTTTTTT. Translation: CASSQEFYTGELFF.

The rearrangement joins TRBV6-4 to TRBJ2-3; 11 positions match TRBD2. The CDR3 runs to 15 residues. Germline loops: CDR1 MRHNA, CDR2 SNTAGT. The junction had 0 bases not matched to a gene; V was cut back by 0 bases and J by 4 bases. The CDR3 sequence: CASSDSSGGADTQYF. DNA for the CDR3: TGTGCCAGCAGTGACTCTAGCGGGGGGGCAGATACGCAGTATTTT.

This clone has only one observation. V is TRBV28 and J is TRBJ1-2; 9 nucleotides line up with TRBD1. This CDR3 is built from 19 residues. The germline V gene has CDR1 MDHEN and CDR2 SYDVKM. V lost 6 bases to trimming and J lost 4 bases; unmatched junction nucleotides: 21. CDR3: CASSSPALGTGGGGYGYTF. The CDR3 DNA is TGTGCCAGCAGCTCACCGGCTCTTGGAACAGGGGGCGGGGGCTATGGCTACACCTTC.

The chain uses TRBV6-2 or TRBV6-3 and TRBJ1-2; D call uncertain. From germline, CDR1 is MNHEY and CDR2 SVGEGT. V lost 8 bases and J 11 bases, leaving 12 bases between the germline ends. There are 10 residues in the CDR3. CDR3 nucleotides: TGTGCCAGCGGCCCATTCCGGTACACCTTC. It codes for CASGPFRYTF.

The V call is TRBV19, the J call TRBJ1-1; weak D call: TRBD1 (5 bases). V lost 0 bases and J 5 bases, leaving 13 bases between the germline ends. This CDR3 comprises 15 residues. From germline, CDR1 is LNHDA and CDR2 SQIVND (reference sequence). The CDR3 loop is CASSIEVRGSTEAFF. The CDR3 coding sequence is TGTGCCAGTAGTATAGAGGTTCGGGGGAGTACTGAAGCTTTCTTT.

The chain is built from TRBV7-2 and TRBJ1-2, with 9 bases aligning to TRBD1. The germline gives CDR1 SGHTA, CDR2 FQGNSA. Losses at the gene ends were 5 bases for V and 8 bases for J; bases not matched to a gene: 9. The CDR3 is 14 residues long. Here the CDR3 reads CASSPGDRVWGYTF. The CDR3 bases are TGTGCCAGCAGCCCAGGGGACAGGGTCTGGGGCTACACCTTC.

This chain uses TRBV9 with TRBJ2-7, with D possibly matching TRBD1 (6 bases). Looked up from germline, CDR1 is SGDLS and CDR2 is YYNGEE. The CDR3 sequence is 14 residues long. V lost 0 bases to trimming and J lost 2 bases, with 9 bases between them. CDR3 sequence: CASSVGTAPYEQYF. In DNA, the CDR3 is TGTGCCAGCAGCGTAGGGACAGCCCCCTACGAGCAGTACTTC.

The chain has TRBV18 and TRBJ1-3; a possible D gene is TRBD1 (5 bases). Germline loops: CDR1 KGHSH, CDR2 LQKENI. V was pared by 0 bases and J by 7 bases, with 10 bases between. The CDR3 loop spans 14 amino acids. The CDR3 spells CASSPPSGTNTIYF. Here the CDR3 DNA reads TGTGCCAGCTCACCACCGTCAGGGACCAACACCATATATTTT.

The V call is TRBV7-9, the J call TRBJ2-2; no firm D call. The CDR3 covers 14 residues. V was trimmed by 1 base and J by 1 base, leaving 4 bases between them. Germline CDR1 and CDR2: SEHNR and FQNEAQ (reference sequence). The CDR3, as DNA: TGTGCCAGCAGCTTAGGGTGGAACACCGGGGAGCTGTTTTTT. This sequence encodes CASSLGWNTGELFF.

The rearrangement joins TRBV29-1 to TRBJ2-1; 9 bases match TRBD1. The CDR3 sequence is 13 residues long. Germline CDR1 SQVTM, CDR2 ANQGSEA. CDR3 sequence: CRGRDRVFNEQFF. The DNA for the CDR3 is TGCAGGGGCCGGGACAGGGTTTTCAATGAGCAGTTCTTC.

The genes are TRBV13 and TRBJ2-3; D not resolved. V lost 0 bases and J lost 2, with 3 bases in between. Germline V lookup: CDR1 PRHDT, CDR2 FYEKMQ (reference sequence). The CDR3 extends over 13 amino acids. The CDR3 bases are TGTGCCAGCAGCTTAGGGGTCACAGATACGCAGTATTTT. Residues: CASSLGVTDTQYF.

This chain joins TRBV24-1 and TRBJ1-4; D is undetermined. The CDR3 covers 15 residues. Germline-derived CDR1 and CDR2 are KGHDR and SFDVKD. V lost 2 bases, J lost 11 bases, and 17 bases lay in between. The CDR3 loop reads CATSDSSPGVGKLFF. The CDR3 bases are TGTGCCACCAGTGATTCCTCCCCTGGCGTGGGCAAACTGTTTTTT.

A few counts support this clone. The rearrangement links TRBV6-1 to TRBJ1-2, with 8 nucleotides matching TRBD1. V lost 3 bases, J lost 3 bases, and 9 bases stayed unmatched. CDR3 length: 16 amino acids. Germline lookup yields CDR1 MNHNS and CDR2 SASEGT. The CDR3 region is CASSEKGQGGDYGYTF. In nucleotides, the CDR3 is TGTGCCAGCAGTGAGAAAGGACAGGGAGGGGACTATGGCTACACCTTC.

This clone was observed a few times. The V and J genes are TRBV4-2 and TRBJ2-2; 15 bases map to TRBD2. CDR3 length: 18 residues. With V trimmed by 4 bases and J by 5 bases, 8 bases remained unmatched. Germline CDR1 reads LGHNA; CDR2 reads YNFKEQ. The CDR3: CASSPGLAGGRGTGELFF. CDR3 in DNA: TGTGCCAGCAGCCCGGGACTAGCGGGGGGCCGGGGGACCGGGGAGCTGTTTTTT.

The chain is built from TRBV4-3 and TRBJ1-1, with D unresolved. Looked up from germline, CDR1 is LGHNA and CDR2 is YSLEER. The CDR3 is made up of 17 amino acids. Trimming pared 4 bases from V and 0 bases from J, leaving 18 bases between. The CDR3 reads CASSLRPLRSLNTEAFF. The CDR3 DNA is TGCGCCAGCAGCCTAAGACCGCTCAGGTCGTTGAACACTGAAGCTTTCTTT.

V is TRBV4-3 and J is TRBJ1-6, with D unresolved. The CDR3 has 17 residues. With 1 base removed from V and 0 bases from J, the gap between germline ends came to 10 bases. In germline, CDR1 is LGHNA, CDR2 YSLEER. CDR3 sequence: CASSQAEASSYNSPLHF. CDR3 bases: TGCGCCAGCAGCCAAGCTGAGGCTAGCTCCTATAATTCACCCCTCCACTTT.

This clone turned up a few times. The V and J genes are TRBV19 and TRBJ2-7, with 7 bases matching TRBD1. The CDR3 is 15 amino acids. The V segment lost 6 bases and the J segment 7 bases; nucleotides outside the gene matches: 15. CDR1 LNHDA and CDR2 SQIVND come from the germline V gene (reference sequence). The CDR3 loop reads CASRTGTSNVWEQYF. The CDR3 nucleotides are TGTGCCAGTAGGACAGGGACGAGCAACGTCTGGGAGCAGTACTTC.

The J gene is TRBJ1-1, the V gene TRBV5-6; D gene ambiguous. V lost 4 bases to trimming and J lost 0 bases, with 10 bases between them. The CDR3 runs to 14 residues. Germline CDR1 is SGHDT and CDR2 is YYEEEE. In DNA form, the CDR3 reads TGTGCCAGCAGCGACGGGATTCTGAACACTGAAGCTTTCTTT. Protein product: CASSDGILNTEAFF.

Here the CDR3 reads CASSVDRVPTEAFF. The CDR3 DNA reads as TGTGCCAGCAGCGTAGATCGAGTACCCACTGAAGCTTTCTTT. V usage is TRBV9 and J usage is TRBJ1-1, with unresolved D. Looked up from germline, CDR1 is SGDLS and CDR2 is YYNGEE. V was pared by 0 bases and J by 4 bases, with 10 bases between. This CDR3 contains 14 residues.